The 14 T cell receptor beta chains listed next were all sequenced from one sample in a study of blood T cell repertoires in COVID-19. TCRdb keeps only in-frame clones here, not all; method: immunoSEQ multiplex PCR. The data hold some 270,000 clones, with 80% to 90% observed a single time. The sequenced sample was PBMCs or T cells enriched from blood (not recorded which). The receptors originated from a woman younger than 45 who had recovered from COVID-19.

CDR3 loop: CASIALDKAFF. The CDR3 bases are TGTGCCAGCATTGCATTAGATAAAGCTTTCTTT. This sequence joins TRBV2 and TRBJ1-1, with D unclear. V was shortened by 7 bases and J by 9 bases, with 12 bases between the two germline ends. The V gene's germline CDR1 is SNHLY and CDR2 FYNNEI. The CDR3 is 11 residues long. Drawing the rest from reference TRBV2 and TRBJ1-1, the complete variable domain is EPEVTQTPSHQVTQMGQEVILRCVPISNHLYFYWYRQILGQKVEFLVSFYNNEISEKSEIFDDQFSVERPDGSNFTLKIRSTKLEDSAMYFCASIALDKAFFGQGTRLTVV.

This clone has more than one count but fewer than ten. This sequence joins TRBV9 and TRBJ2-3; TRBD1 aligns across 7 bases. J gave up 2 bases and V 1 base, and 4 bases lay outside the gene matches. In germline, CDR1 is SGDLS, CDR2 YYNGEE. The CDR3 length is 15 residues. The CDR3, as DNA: TGTGCCAGCAGCGTAAAAGGGACAGTCACAGATACGCAGTATTTT. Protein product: CASSVKGTVTDTQYF.

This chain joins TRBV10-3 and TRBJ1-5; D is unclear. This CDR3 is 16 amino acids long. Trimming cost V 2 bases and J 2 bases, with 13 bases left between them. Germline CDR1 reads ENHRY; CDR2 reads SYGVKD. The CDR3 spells CAISEHPGAGNQPQHF. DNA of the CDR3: TGTGCCATCAGTGAGCATCCTGGTGCGGGCAATCAGCCCCAGCATTTT.

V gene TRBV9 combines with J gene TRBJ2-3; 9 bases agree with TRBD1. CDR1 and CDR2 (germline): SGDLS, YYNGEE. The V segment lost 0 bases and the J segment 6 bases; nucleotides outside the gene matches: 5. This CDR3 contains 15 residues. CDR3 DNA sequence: TGTGCCAGCAGCGTAGGGGACAGGGAGTGGGATACGCAGTATTTT. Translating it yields CASSVGDREWDTQYF.

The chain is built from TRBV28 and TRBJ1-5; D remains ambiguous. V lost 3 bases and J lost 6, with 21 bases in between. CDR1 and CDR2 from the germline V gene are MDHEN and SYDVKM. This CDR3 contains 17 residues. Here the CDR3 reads CASSFIPTEREGQPQHF. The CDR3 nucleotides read TGTGCCAGCAGTTTTATTCCCACGGAGAGGGAGGGTCAGCCCCAGCATTTT.

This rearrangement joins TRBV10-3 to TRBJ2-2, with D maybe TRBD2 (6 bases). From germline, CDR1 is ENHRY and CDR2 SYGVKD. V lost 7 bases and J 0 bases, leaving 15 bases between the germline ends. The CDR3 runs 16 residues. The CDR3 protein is CAIKAESGSNTGELFF. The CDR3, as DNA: TGTGCCATCAAGGCCGAGAGCGGGTCGAACACCGGGGAGCTGTTTTTT.

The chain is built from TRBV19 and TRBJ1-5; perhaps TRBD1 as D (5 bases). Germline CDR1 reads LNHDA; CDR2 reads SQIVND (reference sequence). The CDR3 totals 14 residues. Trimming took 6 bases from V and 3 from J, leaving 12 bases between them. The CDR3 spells CASRRQPNNQPQHF. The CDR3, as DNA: TGTGCCAGTAGGCGACAGCCCAACAATCAGCCCCAGCATTTT.

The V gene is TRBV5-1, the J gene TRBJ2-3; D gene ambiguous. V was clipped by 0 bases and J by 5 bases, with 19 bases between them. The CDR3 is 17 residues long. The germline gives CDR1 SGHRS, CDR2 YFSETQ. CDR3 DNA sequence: TGCGCCAGCAGCTTGGATTCATTGAGCGCCCCCCGAGATACGCAGTATTTT. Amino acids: CASSLDSLSAPRDTQYF. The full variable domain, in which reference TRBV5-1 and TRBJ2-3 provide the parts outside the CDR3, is KAGVTQTPRYLIKTRGQQVTLSCSPISGHRSVSWYQQTPGQGLQFLFEYFSETQRNKGNFPGRFSGRQFSNSRSEMNVSTLELGDSALYLCASSLDSLSAPRDTQYFGPGTRLTVL.

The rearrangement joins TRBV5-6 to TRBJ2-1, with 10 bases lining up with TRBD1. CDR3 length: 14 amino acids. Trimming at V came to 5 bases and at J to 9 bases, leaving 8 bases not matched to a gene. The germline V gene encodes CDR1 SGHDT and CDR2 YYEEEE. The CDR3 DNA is TGTGCCAGCAGAGTCCCGGGACAGGGGTTTGAGCAGTTCTTC. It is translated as CASRVPGQGFEQFF.

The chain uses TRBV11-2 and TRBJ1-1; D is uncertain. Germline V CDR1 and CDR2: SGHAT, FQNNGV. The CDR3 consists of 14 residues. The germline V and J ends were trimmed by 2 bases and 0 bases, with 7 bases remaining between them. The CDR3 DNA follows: TGTGCCAGCAGCTTACAGTCTGTGAACACTGAAGCTTTCTTT. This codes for CASSLQSVNTEAFF. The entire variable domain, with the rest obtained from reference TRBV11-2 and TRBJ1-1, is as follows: EAGVAQSPRYKIIEKRQSVAFWCNPISGHATLYWYQQILGQGPKLLIQFQNNGVVDDSQLPKDRFSAERLKGVDSTLKIQPAKLEDSAVYLCASSLQSVNTEAFFGQGTRLTVV.

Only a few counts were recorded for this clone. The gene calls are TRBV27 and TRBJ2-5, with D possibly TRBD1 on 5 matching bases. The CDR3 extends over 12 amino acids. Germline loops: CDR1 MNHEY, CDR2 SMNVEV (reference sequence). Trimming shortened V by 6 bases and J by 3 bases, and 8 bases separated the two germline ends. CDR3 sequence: CASSSREETQYF. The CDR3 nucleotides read TGTGCCAGCAGCTCCAGGGAAGAGACCCAGTACTTC.

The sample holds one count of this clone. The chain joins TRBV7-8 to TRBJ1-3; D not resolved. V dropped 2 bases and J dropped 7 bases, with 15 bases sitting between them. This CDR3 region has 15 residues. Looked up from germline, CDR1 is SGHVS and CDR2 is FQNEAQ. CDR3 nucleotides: TGTGCCAGCAGCTTAACCGAGGGCGAATGGAACACCATATATTTT. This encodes CASSLTEGEWNTIYF.

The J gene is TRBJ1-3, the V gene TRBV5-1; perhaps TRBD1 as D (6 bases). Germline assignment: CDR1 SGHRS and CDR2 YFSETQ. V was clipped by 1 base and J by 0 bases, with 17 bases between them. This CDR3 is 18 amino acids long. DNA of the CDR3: TGCGCCAGCAGCTTGAGGTCCGGGACACAAAACTCTGGAAACACCATATATTTT. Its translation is CASSLRSGTQNSGNTIYF.

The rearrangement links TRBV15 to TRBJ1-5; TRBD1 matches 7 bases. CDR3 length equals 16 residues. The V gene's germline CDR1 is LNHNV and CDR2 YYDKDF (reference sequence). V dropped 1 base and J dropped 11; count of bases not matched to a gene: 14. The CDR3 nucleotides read TGTGCCACCAGCAGAGGCCGGGACAGTACAGGTTGGGCCCAGCATTTT. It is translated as CATSRGRDSTGWAQHF.